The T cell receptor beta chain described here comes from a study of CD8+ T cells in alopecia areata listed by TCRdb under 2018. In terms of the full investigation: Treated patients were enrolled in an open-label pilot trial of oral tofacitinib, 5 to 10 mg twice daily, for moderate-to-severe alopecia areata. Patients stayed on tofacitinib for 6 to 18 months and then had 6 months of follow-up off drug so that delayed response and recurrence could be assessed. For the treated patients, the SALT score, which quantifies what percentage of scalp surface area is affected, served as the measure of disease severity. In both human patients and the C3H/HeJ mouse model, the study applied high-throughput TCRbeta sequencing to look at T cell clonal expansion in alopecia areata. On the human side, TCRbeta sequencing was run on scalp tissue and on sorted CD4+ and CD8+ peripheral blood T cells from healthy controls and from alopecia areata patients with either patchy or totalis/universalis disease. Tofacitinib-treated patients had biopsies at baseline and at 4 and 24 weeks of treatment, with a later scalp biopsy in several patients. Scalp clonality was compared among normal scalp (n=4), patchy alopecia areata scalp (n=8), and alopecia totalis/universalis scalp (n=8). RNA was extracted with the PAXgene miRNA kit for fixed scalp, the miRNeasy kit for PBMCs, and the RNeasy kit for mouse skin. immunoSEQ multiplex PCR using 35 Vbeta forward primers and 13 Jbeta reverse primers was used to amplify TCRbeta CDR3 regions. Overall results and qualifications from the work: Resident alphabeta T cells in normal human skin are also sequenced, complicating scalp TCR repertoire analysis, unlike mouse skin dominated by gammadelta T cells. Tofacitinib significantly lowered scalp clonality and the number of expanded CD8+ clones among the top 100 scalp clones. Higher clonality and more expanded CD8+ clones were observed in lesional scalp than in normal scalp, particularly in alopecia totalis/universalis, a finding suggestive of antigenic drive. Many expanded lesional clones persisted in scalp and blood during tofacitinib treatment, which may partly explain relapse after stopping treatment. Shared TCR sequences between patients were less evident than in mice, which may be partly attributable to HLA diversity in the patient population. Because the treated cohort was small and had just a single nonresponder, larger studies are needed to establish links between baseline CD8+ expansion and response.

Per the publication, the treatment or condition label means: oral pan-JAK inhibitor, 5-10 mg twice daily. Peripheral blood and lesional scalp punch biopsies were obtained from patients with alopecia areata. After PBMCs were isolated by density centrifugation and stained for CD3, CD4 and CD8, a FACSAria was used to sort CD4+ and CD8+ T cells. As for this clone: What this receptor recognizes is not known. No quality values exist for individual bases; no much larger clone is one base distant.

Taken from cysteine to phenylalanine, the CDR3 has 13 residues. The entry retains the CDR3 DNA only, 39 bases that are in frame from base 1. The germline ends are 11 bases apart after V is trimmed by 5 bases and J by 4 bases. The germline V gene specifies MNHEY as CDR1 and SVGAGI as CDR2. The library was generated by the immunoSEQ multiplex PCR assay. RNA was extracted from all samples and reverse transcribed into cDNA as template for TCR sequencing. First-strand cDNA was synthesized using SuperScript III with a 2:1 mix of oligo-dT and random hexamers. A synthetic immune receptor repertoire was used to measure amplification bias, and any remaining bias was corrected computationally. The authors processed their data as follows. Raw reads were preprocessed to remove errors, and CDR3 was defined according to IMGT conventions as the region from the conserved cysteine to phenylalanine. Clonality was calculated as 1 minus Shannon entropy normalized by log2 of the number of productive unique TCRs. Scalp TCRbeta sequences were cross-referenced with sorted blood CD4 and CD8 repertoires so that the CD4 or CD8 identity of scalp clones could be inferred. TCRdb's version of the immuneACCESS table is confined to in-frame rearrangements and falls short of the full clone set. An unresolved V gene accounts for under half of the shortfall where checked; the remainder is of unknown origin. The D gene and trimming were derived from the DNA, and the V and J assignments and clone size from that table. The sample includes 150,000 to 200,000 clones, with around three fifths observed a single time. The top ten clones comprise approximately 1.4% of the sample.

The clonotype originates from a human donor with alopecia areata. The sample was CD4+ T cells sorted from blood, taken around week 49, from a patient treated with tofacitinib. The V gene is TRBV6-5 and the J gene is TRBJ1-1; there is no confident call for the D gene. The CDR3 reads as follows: CASSLTLGTEAFF. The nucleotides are TGTGCCAGCAGTCTAACCCTTGGCACTGAAGCTTTCTTT.